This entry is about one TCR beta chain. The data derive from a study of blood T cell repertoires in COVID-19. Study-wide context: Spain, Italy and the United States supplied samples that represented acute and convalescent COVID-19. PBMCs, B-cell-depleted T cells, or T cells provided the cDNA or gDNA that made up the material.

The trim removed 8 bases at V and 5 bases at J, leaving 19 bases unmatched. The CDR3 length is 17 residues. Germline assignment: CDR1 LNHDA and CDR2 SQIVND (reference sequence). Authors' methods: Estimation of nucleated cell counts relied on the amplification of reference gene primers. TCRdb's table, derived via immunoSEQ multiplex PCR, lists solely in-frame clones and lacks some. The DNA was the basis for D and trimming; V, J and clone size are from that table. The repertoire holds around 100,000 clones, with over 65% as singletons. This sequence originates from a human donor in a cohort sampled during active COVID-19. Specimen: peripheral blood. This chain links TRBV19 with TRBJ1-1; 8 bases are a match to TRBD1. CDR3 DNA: TGTGCCAGTCGATTCAGTCCCACCGACAGGGGTTGGACTGAAGCTTTCTTT. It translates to CASRFSPTDRGWTEAFF.